This T cell receptor beta chain is drawn from a study of blood T cells in healthy people across ages. Study background: About one barcoded beta molecule was captured per two T cells (by template switching).

The CDR3 runs 16 residues. Trimming stripped 2 bases from V and 2 bases from J, with 12 bases between. Germline V gives CDR1 MGHDK, CDR2 SYGVNS. The second PCR ran 7 to 11 cycles with a sample-barcoded 5' primer and J-beta primers. In TCRdb, the 5' RACE reads were re-called with MiXCR into one record per CDR3 protein. The data contain about 600,000 distinct CDR3 sequences, less than 60% of them singletons. The genes are TRBV25-1 and TRBJ1-4, with TRBD1 as a possible D gene (6 bases). Specimen: blood. The clonotype originates from a man aged 80 or over in good health. In DNA form, the CDR3 reads TGTGCCAGCAGTGAACCCACAGGGAGGACTAATGAAAAACTGTTTTTT. It encodes CASSEPTGRTNEKLFF. The variable domain in full, completed from reference TRBV25-1 and TRBJ1-4, reads EADIYQTPRYLVIGTGKKITLECSQTMGHDKMYWYQQDPGMELHLIHYSYGVNSTEKGDLSSESTVSRIRTEHFPLTLESARPSHTSQYLCASSEPTGRTNEKLFFGSGTQLSVL.